This record concerns one TCR beta chain sequence. This sample was included in a study of blood T cell repertoires in COVID-19. As for the study in general: T cells, B-cell-depleted T cells, or PBMCs provided the cDNA or gDNA that served as material.

Enrollment of patients from Seattle took place during active infection, with longitudinal follow-up. The CDR3 extends over 15 amino acids. In germline, CDR1 is MNHNS, CDR2 SASEGT. Trimming cost V 6 bases and J 0 bases, with 12 bases left between them. Authors' data handling: Researchers report that nucleated cell counts were estimated from reference gene primer amplification. Clones were read by immunoSEQ multiplex PCR, and TCRdb kept only the in-frame ones, dropping some. V and J calls plus clone size are reproduced from that table; the DNA served to infer D and trimming. The table lists about 82,000 clones, roughly 78% of them singletons.

Sequenced: peripheral blood. The chain combines TRBV6-1 with TRBJ1-5; D is perhaps TRBD1 (6 bases). The source of this sequence is a man in his sixties with COVID-19, enrolled during active disease. CDR3 in DNA: TGTGCCAGCAGGTCGGCAGGGGATAGCAATCAGCCCCAGCATTTT. Its translation is CASRSAGDSNQPQHF.